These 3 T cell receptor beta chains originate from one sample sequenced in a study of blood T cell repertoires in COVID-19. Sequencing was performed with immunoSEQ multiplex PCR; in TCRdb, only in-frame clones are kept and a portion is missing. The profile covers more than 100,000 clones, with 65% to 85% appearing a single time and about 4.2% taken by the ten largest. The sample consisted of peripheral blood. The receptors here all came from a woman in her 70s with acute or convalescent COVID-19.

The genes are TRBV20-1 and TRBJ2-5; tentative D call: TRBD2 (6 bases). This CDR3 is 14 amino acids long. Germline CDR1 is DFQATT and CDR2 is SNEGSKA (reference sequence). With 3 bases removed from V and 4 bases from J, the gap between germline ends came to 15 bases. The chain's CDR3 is CSASRLGVRETQYF. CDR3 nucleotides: TGCAGTGCTAGTCGACTAGGGGTAAGAGAGACCCAGTACTTC.

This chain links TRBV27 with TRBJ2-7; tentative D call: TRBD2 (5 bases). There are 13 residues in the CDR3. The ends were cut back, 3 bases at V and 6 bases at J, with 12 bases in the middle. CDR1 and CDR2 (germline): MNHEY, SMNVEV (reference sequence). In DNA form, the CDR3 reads TGTGCCAGCAGTTTTGTTGAGGGTGGCGAGCAGTACTTC. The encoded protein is CASSFVEGGEQYF.

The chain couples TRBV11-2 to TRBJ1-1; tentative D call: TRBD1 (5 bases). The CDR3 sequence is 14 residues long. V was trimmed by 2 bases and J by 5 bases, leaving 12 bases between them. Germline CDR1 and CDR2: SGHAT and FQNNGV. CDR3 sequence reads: CASSLLGGGTEAFF. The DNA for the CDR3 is TGTGCCAGCAGCTTACTCGGCGGGGGGACTGAAGCTTTCTTT.